A selection of T cell receptor beta chains follows, all from one sample in a study of cytomegalovirus exposure and HLA in healthy donors. Assay used: immunoSEQ multiplex PCR; TCRdb lists only in-frame clones, some missing. The sample yields about 190,000 clones, about 80% seen once. The sample was PBMCs. The source of these receptors is a woman younger than 45 in good health and CMV-seronegative. Each CDR3 is given with its conserved first and last residue. D genes are given only for firm matches. A clone size is listed for some rows: how often the clone was seen (once, few, many), or a class if it is expanded.

j_gene | abundance | d_gene | v_gene | CDR3aa | CDR3nt
TRBJ2-2 | - | - | TRBV5-5 | CASSLGLESGELFF | TGTGCCAGCAGCTTGGGACTAGAATCCGGGGAGCTGTTTTTT
TRBJ1-2 | - | - | TRBV5-4 | CASSHPQGRDYGYTF | TGTGCCAGCAGCCACCCCCAGGGTAGGGACTATGGCTACACCTTC
TRBJ1-2 | - | - | TRBV28 | CASSLPAGTAYGYTF | TGTGCCAGCAGTTTACCGGCGGGTACGGCTTATGGCTACACCTTC
TRBJ2-7 | - | TRBD2 | TRBV11-3 | CASSPSGAYEQYF | TGTGCCAGCAGCCCCAGCGGGGCCTACGAGCAGTACTTC
TRBJ1-2 | - | TRBD1 | TRBV2 | CASSPQGVGYTF | TGTGCCAGCAGCCCACAGGGGGTTGGCTACACCTTC
TRBJ2-3 | - | - | TRBV29-1 | CSVAGQGSTDTQYF | TGCAGCGTTGCGGGTCAGGGAAGCACAGATACGCAGTATTTT
TRBJ2-5 | - | TRBD2 | TRBV27 | CASSPRGLAGLETQYF | TGTGCCAGCAGTCCCCGAGGACTAGCGGGGCTAGAGACCCAGTACTTC
TRBJ1-5 | few | - | TRBV16 | CASSQSVVSGWPQHF | TGTGCCAGCAGCCAATCCGTCGTATCGGGGTGGCCCCAGCATTTT
TRBJ2-1 | - | TRBD1 | TRBV7-9 | CASRSGQGAGNEQFF | TGTGCCAGCAGGTCCGGACAGGGGGCGGGGAATGAGCAGTTCTTC
TRBJ2-5 | once | - | TRBV7-9 | CASSPGQGGETQYF | TGTGCCAGCAGCCCTGGACAGGGAGGGGAGACCCAGTACTTC
TRBJ2-3 | - | TRBD1 | TRBV19 | CASSIGTAPSTDTQYF | TGTGCCAGTAGTATCGGGACAGCACCTAGCACAGATACGCAGTATTTT
TRBJ2-7 | - | - | TRBV5-4 | CASSPGGVSSYEQYF | TGTGCCAGCAGCCCCGGGGGAGTTTCCTCCTACGAGCAGTACTTC
TRBJ2-7 | - | TRBD2 | TRBV5-1 | CASGRGGNYEQYF | TGCGCCAGCGGACGGGGGGGGAACTACGAGCAGTACTTC
TRBJ1-3 | few | TRBD1 | TRBV15 | CATSRGDSSGGNTIYF | TGTGCCACCAGCAGAGGGGACAGCTCGGGTGGAAACACCATATATTTT
TRBJ2-1 | - | TRBD2 | TRBV29-1 | CSVAPGLGTNEQFF | TGCAGCGTTGCTCCGGGACTAGGGACCAATGAGCAGTTCTTC
TRBJ2-7 | - | TRBD1 | TRBV28 | CASSGTGRSDYEQYF | TGTGCCAGCAGTGGGACAGGGCGCTCGGACTACGAGCAGTACTTC
TRBJ2-5 | - | - | TRBV2 | CASREQGGVETQYF | TGTGCCAGCAGAGAACAGGGCGGGGTGGAGACCCAGTACTTC
TRBJ1-2 | - | TRBD1 | TRBV7-9 | CASSTGGETYGYTF | TGTGCCAGCAGCACAGGGGGCGAAACCTATGGCTACACCTTC
TRBJ2-7 | - | TRBD2 | TRBV25-1 | CASRLAGSYEQYF | TGTGCCAGCAGACTAGCGGGATCCTACGAGCAGTACTTC
TRBJ1-3 | few | - | TRBV7-9 | CASSFGSERGAAGNTIYF | TGTGCCAGCAGCTTTGGGTCGGAGCGGGGAGCGGCTGGAAACACCATATATTTT
TRBJ2-7 | - | - | TRBV25-1 | CASRGAGSYEQYF | TGTGCCAGCCGGGGGGCAGGGTCCTACGAGCAGTACTTC
TRBJ1-1 | - | TRBD1 | TRBV6-5 | CASRGQGRDTEAFF | TGTGCCAGCAGGGGACAGGGAAGGGACACTGAAGCTTTCTTT
TRBJ2-6 | - | - | TRBV5-8 | CASSHLSSGANVLTF | TGTGCCAGCAGCCATCTAAGCTCTGGGGCCAACGTCCTGACTTTC
TRBJ2-7 | - | - | TRBV5-1 | CASSSRDTSYEQYF | TGCGCCAGCAGCTCCCGGGACACCTCCTACGAGCAGTACTTC
TRBJ1-2 | - | TRBD1 | TRBV5-1 | CASSLGQADGYTF | TGCGCCAGCAGTCTTGGACAGGCAGATGGCTACACCTTC
TRBJ2-5 | once | - | TRBV7-9 | CASSLVLSGQETQYF | TGTGCCAGCAGCTTAGTTCTTTCGGGACAAGAGACCCAGTACTTC
TRBJ2-7 | - | - | TRBV7-8 | CASSFPGYEQYF | TGTGCCAGCAGCTTCCCGGGCTACGAGCAGTACTTC
TRBJ1-1 | few | - | TRBV6-5 | CASSWTGNTEAFF | TGTGCCAGCAGTTGGACTGGGAACACTGAAGCTTTCTTT
TRBJ1-4 | - | - | TRBV27 | CASTPHRGDEKLFF | TGTGCCAGCACTCCACACCGGGGGGATGAAAAACTGTTTTTT
TRBJ1-1 | - | TRBD1 | TRBV7-9 | CSSSLVGQGHTEAFF | TGTTCCAGCAGCTTAGTCGGACAGGGGCACACTGAAGCTTTCTTT
TRBJ2-1 | - | - | TRBV28 | CASSWAGEQFF | TGTGCCAGCAGTTGGGCGGGGGAGCAGTTCTTC
TRBJ1-1 | - | - | TRBV4-1 | CASSQDRGANTEAFF | TGCGCCAGCAGCCAAGACCGGGGGGCGAACACTGAAGCTTTCTTT
TRBJ2-1 | - | - | TRBV6-6 | CASSYEGGENEQFF | TGTGCCAGCAGTTACGAAGGGGGGGAGAATGAGCAGTTCTTC
TRBJ2-3 | - | - | TRBV28 | CASSLGGDRDTQYF | TGTGCCAGCAGTTTAGGAGGGGACCGAGATACGCAGTATTTT
TRBJ2-7 | - | - | TRBV27 | CASRTGSSSYEQYF | TGTGCCAGCAGAACGGGATCTAGCTCCTACGAGCAGTACTTC
TRBJ2-3 | - | TRBD2 | TRBV5-1 | CASSLGSSGSFTDTQYF | TGCGCCAGCAGCTTGGGTAGTAGCGGGTCATTCACAGATACGCAGTATTTT
TRBJ2-7 | once | - | TRBV7-9 | CASSLSGTYEQYF | TGTGCCAGCAGCTTGTCCGGGACCTACGAGCAGTACTTC
TRBJ1-5 | once | - | TRBV9 | CASSVSGTPNQPQHF | TGTGCCAGCAGCGTCTCCGGGACACCCAATCAGCCCCAGCATTTT
TRBJ2-1 | - | TRBD2 | TRBV5-1 | CASSPRLAQGQNNEQFF | TGCGCCAGCAGCCCGAGACTAGCGCAAGGCCAAAACAATGAGCAGTTCTTC
TRBJ2-6 | - | - | TRBV4-3 | CASSQDIASGANVLTF | TGCGCCAGCAGCCAAGATATAGCTTCTGGGGCCAACGTCCTGACTTTC
TRBJ1-4 | - | TRBD1 | TRBV27 | CASSLTGMGNEKLFF | TGTGCCAGCAGTTTGACAGGGATGGGGAATGAAAAACTGTTTTTT
TRBJ2-5 | - | TRBD2 | TRBV2 | CASRGGVGETQYF | TGTGCCAGCCGGGGGGGGGTTGGGGAGACCCAGTACTTC
TRBJ2-1 | - | TRBD2 | TRBV5-1 | CASSLVVSGSPPEQFF | TGCGCCAGCAGCTTGGTTGTTAGCGGGAGCCCACCAGAGCAGTTCTTC
TRBJ2-5 | - | TRBD2 | TRBV5-4 | CASSLPEGLAGGSETQYF | TGTGCCAGCAGCTTGCCGGAAGGACTAGCGGGAGGGAGTGAGACCCAGTACTTC
TRBJ2-7 | - | - | TRBV9 | CASSVVGSSYEQYF | TGTGCCAGCAGCGTAGTTGGTAGCTCCTACGAGCAGTACTTC
TRBJ2-5 | - | TRBD1 | TRBV4-2 | CASSRETGETQYF | TGTGCCAGCAGCCGCGAGACAGGGGAGACCCAGTACTTC
TRBJ2-7 | - | - | TRBV28 | CASTLRLSYEQYF | TGTGCCAGCACCCTGAGACTATCCTACGAGCAGTACTTC
TRBJ1-6 | - | - | TRBV6-1 | CASSEKGAAWGRNSPLHF | TGTGCCAGCAGTGAAAAAGGGGCGGCCTGGGGGCGAAATTCACCCCTCCACTTT
TRBJ2-7 | - | TRBD1 | TRBV5-1 | CASSPGQGGYEQYF | TGCGCCAGCAGCCCGGGACAGGGTGGGTACGAGCAGTACTTC
TRBJ2-3 | - | TRBD2 | TRBV19 | CASSIIVPGTSGIPTDTQYF | TGTGCCAGTAGTATTATTGTCCCCGGGACTAGCGGAATCCCCACAGATACGCAGTATTTT
TRBJ1-2 | - | TRBD1 | TRBV28 | CASKRTGISYGYTF | TGTGCCAGCAAGAGGACAGGAATTTCCTATGGCTACACCTTC